The 14 T cell receptor beta chains given below trace back to one sample, sequenced in a study of blood T cell repertoires in COVID-19. Repertoires were generated with immunoSEQ multiplex PCR, while TCRdb's copy carries only in-frame clones and drops some. This sample has approximately 230,000 clones; roughly nine tenths occur once, and the top ten carry approximately 3.3%. Specimen: peripheral blood. These receptors were taken from a man younger than 35 with active or convalescent COVID-19.

The gene calls are TRBV27 and TRBJ2-3; D is perhaps TRBD2 (5 bases). Germline lookup yields CDR1 MNHEY and CDR2 SMNVEV (reference sequence). V was trimmed by 6 bases and J by 3 bases, leaving 16 bases between them. The CDR3 consists of 15 residues. The chain's CDR3 is CASRGTGTGTDTQYF. The CDR3 region has the DNA TGTGCCAGCAGGGGAACGGGAACGGGAACAGATACGCAGTATTTT.

The J gene is TRBJ2-3, the V gene TRBV19, with 7 bases aligning to TRBD1. Trimming removed 4 bases from V and 3 bases from J; junction bases left unmatched: 7. CDR1 is LNHDA, CDR2 SQIVND, per germline (reference sequence). This CDR3 is 15 amino acids long. Here the CDR3 DNA reads TGTGCCAGTAGTAGAAACAGGGGATTTACAGATACGCAGTATTTT. Its translation is CASSRNRGFTDTQYF.

V gene TRBV9 combines with J gene TRBJ1-2, with 7 nucleotides matching TRBD1. Germline CDR1 is SGDLS and CDR2 is YYNGEE. The CDR3 is 14 amino acids. Trimming removed 4 bases from V and 0 bases from J; junction bases left unmatched: 3. In DNA, the CDR3 is TGTGCCAGCAGCCGGGACAGCCCTAACTATGGCTACACCTTC. Its translation: CASSRDSPNYGYTF.

This clone was seen just once. Other nucleotide sequences in the sample specify the same CDR3. The rearrangement joins TRBV5-1 to TRBJ1-5; 9 bases are a match to TRBD1. Germline CDR1 is SGHRS and CDR2 is YFSETQ. The CDR3 sequence is 15 residues long. The junction had 3 bases not matched to a gene; V was cut back by 4 bases and J by 1 base. The CDR3 spells CASSPGTGSNQPQHF. The CDR3 DNA follows: TGCGCCAGCAGCCCAGGGACAGGGAGCAATCAGCCCCAGCATTTT.

This chain links TRBV28 with TRBJ2-2; 7 bases map to TRBD2. Per the germline V gene, CDR1 is MDHEN and CDR2 is SYDVKM. This CDR3 is 16 amino acids long. J gave up 1 base and V 5 bases, and 7 bases lay outside the gene matches. CDR3 region: CASSPVAGENTGELFF. The CDR3 DNA reads TGTGCCAGCAGTCCCGTGGCGGGGGAGAACACCGGGGAGCTGTTTTTT.

The chain recombines TRBV25-1 with TRBJ2-3; the match to TRBD2 covers 11 bases. Germline CDR1 is MGHDK and CDR2 is SYGVNS. The CDR3 is 18 amino acids. The V and J ends lost 2 bases and 2 bases, in that order; junction bases with no gene match: 9. CDR3 DNA: TGTGCCAGCAGTGAACAACCGGGACTAGCGGCTGTCACAGATACGCAGTATTTT. Translation gives CASSEQPGLAAVTDTQYF.

The chain couples TRBV5-6 to TRBJ2-7; 11 bases map to TRBD2. Per germline, CDR1 SGHDT and CDR2 YYEEEE. Trimming took 0 bases from V and 3 from J; bases not matched to a gene: 2. This CDR3 has 15 amino acids. The CDR3 DNA is TGTGCCAGCAGCTTGGGGCTAGCGGGAGGCTACGAGCAGTACTTC. Translating it yields CASSLGLAGGYEQYF.

The J gene is TRBJ1-4, the V gene TRBV5-1, with D tentatively TRBD1 (6 bases). Germline V lookup: CDR1 SGHRS, CDR2 YFSETQ. The CDR3 covers 16 residues. V was shortened by 1 base and J by 7 bases, with 17 bases between the two germline ends. CDR3 DNA: TGCGCCAGCAGCTTGTTTCGACAGGCCTCGGGTGAAAAACTGTTTTTT. Amino acid sequence: CASSLFRQASGEKLFF. The whole variable domain, filled in from reference TRBV5-1 and TRBJ1-4, reads KAGVTQTPRYLIKTRGQQVTLSCSPISGHRSVSWYQQTPGQGLQFLFEYFSETQRNKGNFPGRFSGRQFSNSRSEMNVSTLELGDSALYLCASSLFRQASGEKLFFGSGTQLSVL.

This chain joins TRBV25-1 and TRBJ1-6; no firm D call. The V and J ends lost 2 bases and 7 bases respectively, with 9 bases between them. The CDR3 is 14 amino acids. Germline CDR1 MGHDK, CDR2 SYGVNS. In DNA, the CDR3 is TGTGCCAGCAGTGAACTGGCCACGAATTCACCCCTCCACTTT. It specifies CASSELATNSPLHF.

The chain uses TRBV9 and TRBJ2-1; TRBD2 aligns across 11 bases. V dropped 0 bases and J dropped 6; count of bases not matched to a gene: 5. Germline V gene sequence: CDR1 SGDLS, CDR2 YYNGEE. This CDR3 spans 16 amino acids. Here the CDR3 reads CASSVEGLAGINEQFF. The CDR3 DNA sequence: TGTGCCAGCAGCGTAGAAGGACTAGCGGGCATCAATGAGCAGTTCTTC.

V usage is TRBV5-1 and J usage is TRBJ2-1, with D perhaps TRBD1 (6 bases). Trimming cost V 3 bases and J 4 bases, with 11 bases left between them. The CDR3 runs 14 residues. Germline CDR1 is SGHRS and CDR2 is YFSETQ. The CDR3 DNA follows: TGCGCCAGCAGCTCGCAGGGGAATTACAATGAGCAGTTCTTC. Its translation is CASSSQGNYNEQFF.

This clone was observed once. V and J are TRBV19 and TRBJ2-1, with 7 bases that match TRBD2. CDR1 and CDR2 from the germline V gene are LNHDA and SQIVND (reference sequence). V was clipped by 5 bases and J by 13 bases; unmatched bases: 8. This CDR3 spans 12 amino acids. The CDR3 reads CASSLAGVDQFF. The CDR3 nucleotides are TGTGCCAGTAGTCTCGCGGGGGTCGATCAGTTCTTC. The variable domain in full, completed from reference TRBV19 and TRBJ2-1, reads DGGITQSPKYLFRKEGQNVTLSCEQNLNHDAMYWYRQDPGQGLRLIYYSQIVNDFQKGDIAEGYSVSREKKESFPLTVTSAQKNPTAFYLCASSLAGVDQFFGPGTRLTVL.

The gene calls are TRBV14 and TRBJ2-3; a weak D match, TRBD1 (5 bases). The CDR3 totals 15 residues. Germline V gene lookup returns CDR1 SGHDN and CDR2 FVKESK. Trimming cost V 1 base and J 0 bases, with 8 bases left between them. For the CDR3, the DNA is TGTGCCAGCAGCCAAGGGGGCACGAGCACAGATACGCAGTATTTT. As protein: CASSQGGTSTDTQYF.

This clone was counted once. The genes are TRBV7-9 and TRBJ1-1, with D unclear. The V gene lost 3 bases and the J gene lost 0 bases, with 5 bases spanning the gap. From germline, CDR1 is SEHNR and CDR2 FQNEAQ (reference sequence). This CDR3 region has 13 residues. CDR3 protein: CASSFQMNTEAFF. The CDR3 DNA follows: TGTGCCAGCAGCTTCCAGATGAACACTGAAGCTTTCTTT.